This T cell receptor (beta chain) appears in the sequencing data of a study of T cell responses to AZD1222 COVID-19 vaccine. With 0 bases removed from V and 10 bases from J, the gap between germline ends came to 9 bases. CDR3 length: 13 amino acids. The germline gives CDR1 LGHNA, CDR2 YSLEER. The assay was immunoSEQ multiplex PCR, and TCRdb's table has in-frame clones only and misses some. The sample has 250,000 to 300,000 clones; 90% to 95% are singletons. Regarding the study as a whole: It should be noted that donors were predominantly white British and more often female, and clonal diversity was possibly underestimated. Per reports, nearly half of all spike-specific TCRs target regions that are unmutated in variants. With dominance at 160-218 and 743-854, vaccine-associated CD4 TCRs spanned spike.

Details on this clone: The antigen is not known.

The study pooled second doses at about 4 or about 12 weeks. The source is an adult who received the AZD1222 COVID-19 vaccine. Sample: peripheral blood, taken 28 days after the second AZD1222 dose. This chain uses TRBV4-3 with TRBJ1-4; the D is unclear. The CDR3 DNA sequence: TGCGCCAGCAGCCAAGATTCGCGGGGAAAACTGTTTTTT. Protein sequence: CASSQDSRGKLFF.